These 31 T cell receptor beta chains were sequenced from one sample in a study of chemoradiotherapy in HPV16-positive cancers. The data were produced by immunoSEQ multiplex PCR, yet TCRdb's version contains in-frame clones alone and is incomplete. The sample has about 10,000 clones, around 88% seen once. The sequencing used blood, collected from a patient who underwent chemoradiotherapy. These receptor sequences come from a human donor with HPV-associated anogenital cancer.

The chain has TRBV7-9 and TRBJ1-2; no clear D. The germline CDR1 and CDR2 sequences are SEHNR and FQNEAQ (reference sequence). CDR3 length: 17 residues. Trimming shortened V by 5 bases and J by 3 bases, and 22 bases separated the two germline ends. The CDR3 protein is CASSPQPQGRTDYGYTF. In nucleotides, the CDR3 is TGTGCCAGCAGCCCCCAGCCCCAAGGGCGAACGGACTATGGCTACACCTTC. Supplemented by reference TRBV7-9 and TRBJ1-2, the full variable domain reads DTGVSQNPRHKITKRGQNVTFRCDPISEHNRLYWYRQTLGQGPEFLTYFQNEAQLEKSRLLSDRFSAERPKGSFSTLEIQRTEQGDSAMYLCASSPQPQGRTDYGYTFGSGTRLTVV.

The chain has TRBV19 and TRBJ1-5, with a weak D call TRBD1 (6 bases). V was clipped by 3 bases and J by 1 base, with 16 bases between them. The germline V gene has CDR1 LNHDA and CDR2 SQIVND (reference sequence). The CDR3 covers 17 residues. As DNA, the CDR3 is TGTGCCAGTAGTATTCCGGGACACCTTGAGAGCAATCAGCCCCAGCATTTT. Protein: CASSIPGHLESNQPQHF.

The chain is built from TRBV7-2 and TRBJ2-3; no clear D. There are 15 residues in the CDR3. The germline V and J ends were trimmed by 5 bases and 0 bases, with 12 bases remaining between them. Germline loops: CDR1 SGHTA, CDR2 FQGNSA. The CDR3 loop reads CASSHPLSSTDTQYF. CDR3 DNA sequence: TGTGCCAGCAGCCACCCCCTGAGTAGCACAGATACGCAGTATTTT.

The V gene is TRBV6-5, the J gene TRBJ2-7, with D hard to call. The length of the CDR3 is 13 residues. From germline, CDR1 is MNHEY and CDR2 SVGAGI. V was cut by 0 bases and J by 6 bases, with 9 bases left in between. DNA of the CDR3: TGTGCCAGCAGTTACTCGAGATTTAGCGAGCAGTACTTC. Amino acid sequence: CASSYSRFSEQYF.

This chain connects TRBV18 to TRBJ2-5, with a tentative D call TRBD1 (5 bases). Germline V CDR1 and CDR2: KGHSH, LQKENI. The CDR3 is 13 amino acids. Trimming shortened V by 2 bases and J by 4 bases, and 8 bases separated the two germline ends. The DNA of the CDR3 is TGTGCCAGCTCACCATACCAGGGAGAGACCCAGTACTTC. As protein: CASSPYQGETQYF.

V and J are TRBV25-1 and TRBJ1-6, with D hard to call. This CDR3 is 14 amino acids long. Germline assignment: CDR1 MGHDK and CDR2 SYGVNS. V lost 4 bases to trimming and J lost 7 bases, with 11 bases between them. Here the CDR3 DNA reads TGTGCCAGCAGTGCCCTAGGACCCAATTCACCCCTCCACTTT. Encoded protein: CASSALGPNSPLHF.

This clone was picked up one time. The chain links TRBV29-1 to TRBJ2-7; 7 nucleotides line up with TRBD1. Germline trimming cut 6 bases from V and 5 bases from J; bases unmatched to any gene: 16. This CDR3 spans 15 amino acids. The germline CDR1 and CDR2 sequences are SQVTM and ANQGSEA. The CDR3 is CSVEGYGQGENEQYF. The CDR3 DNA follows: TGCAGCGTAGAGGGGTATGGGCAGGGGGAGAACGAGCAGTACTTC.

The CDR3 loop is CASSGTEDIIHYTF. CDR3 sequence (DNA): TGTGCCAGCAGTGGGACAGAGGACATTATTCACTACACCTTC. This chain uses TRBV25-1 with TRBJ1-2; D possibly corresponds to TRBD1 (6 bases). The CDR3 has 14 amino acids. CDR1 is MGHDK, CDR2 SYGVNS, per germline. Trimming stripped 4 bases from V and 10 bases from J, with 19 bases between.

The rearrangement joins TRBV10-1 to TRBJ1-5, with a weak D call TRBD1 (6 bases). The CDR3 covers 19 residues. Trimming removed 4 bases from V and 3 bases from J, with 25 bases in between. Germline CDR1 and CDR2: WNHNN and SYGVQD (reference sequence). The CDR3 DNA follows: TGCGCCAGCAGTGTCTACAGAAGGGGGGTGAAGAGGCACAATCAGCCCCAGCATTTT. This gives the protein CASSVYRRGVKRHNQPQHF.

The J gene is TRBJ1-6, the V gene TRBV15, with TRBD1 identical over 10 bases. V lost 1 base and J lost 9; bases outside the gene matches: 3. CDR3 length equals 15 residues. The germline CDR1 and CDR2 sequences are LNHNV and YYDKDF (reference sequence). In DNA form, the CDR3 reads TGTGCCACCAGCAGAGTGACAGGGGGCTCTTCACCCCTCCACTTT. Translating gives CATSRVTGGSSPLHF.

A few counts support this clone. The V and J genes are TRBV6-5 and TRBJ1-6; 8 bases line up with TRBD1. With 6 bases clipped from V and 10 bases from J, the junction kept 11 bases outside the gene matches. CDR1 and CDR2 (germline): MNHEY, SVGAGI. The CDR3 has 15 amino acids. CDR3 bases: TGTGCCAGCAGCCTCGGACAGGGAGAAGGATCACCCCTCCACTTT. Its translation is CASSLGQGEGSPLHF.

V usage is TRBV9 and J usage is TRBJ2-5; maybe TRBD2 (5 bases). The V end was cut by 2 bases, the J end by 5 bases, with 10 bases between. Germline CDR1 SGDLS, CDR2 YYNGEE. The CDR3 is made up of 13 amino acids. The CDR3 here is CASSVSGWETQYF. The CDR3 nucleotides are TGTGCCAGCAGCGTGTCGGGGTGGGAGACCCAGTACTTC. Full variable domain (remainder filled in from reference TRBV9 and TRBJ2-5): DSGVTQTPKHLITATGQRVTLRCSPRSGDLSVYWYQQSLDQGLQFLIQYYNGEERAKGNILERFSAQQFPDLHSELNLSSLELGDSALYFCASSVSGWETQYFGPGTRLLVL.

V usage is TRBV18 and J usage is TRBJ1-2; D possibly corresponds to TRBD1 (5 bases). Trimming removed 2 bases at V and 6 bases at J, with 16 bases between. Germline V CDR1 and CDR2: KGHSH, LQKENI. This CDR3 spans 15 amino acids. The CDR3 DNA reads TGTGCCAGCTCACCAGGGACGGGGGGGAACGATGGCTACACCTTC. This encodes CASSPGTGGNDGYTF.

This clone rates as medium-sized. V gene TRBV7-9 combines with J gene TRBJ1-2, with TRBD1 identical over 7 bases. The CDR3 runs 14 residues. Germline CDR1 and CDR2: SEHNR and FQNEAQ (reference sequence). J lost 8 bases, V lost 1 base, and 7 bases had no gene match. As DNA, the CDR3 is TGTGCCAGCAGCTTAGATGTCACAGGGGTAGGCTACACCTTC. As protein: CASSLDVTGVGYTF.

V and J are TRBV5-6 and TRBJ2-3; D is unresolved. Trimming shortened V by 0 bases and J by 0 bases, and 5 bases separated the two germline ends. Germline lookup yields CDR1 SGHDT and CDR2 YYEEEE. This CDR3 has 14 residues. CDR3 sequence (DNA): TGTGCCAGCAGCTTGGCACTTAGCACAGATACGCAGTATTTT. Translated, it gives CASSLALSTDTQYF.

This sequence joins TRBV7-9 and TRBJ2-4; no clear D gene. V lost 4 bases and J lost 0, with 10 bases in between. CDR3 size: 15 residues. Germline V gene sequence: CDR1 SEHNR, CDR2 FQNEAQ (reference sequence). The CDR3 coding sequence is TGTGCCAGCAGCTCATCTACCTTAGCCAAAAACATTCAGTACTTC. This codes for CASSSSTLAKNIQYF.

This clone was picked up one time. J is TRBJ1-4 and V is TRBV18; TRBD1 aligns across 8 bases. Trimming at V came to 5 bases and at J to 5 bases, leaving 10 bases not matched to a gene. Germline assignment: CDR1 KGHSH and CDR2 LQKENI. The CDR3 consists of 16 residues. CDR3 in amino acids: CASSNIGQGENEKLFF. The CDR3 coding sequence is TGTGCCAGCTCAAATATCGGACAGGGTGAGAATGAAAAACTGTTTTTT.

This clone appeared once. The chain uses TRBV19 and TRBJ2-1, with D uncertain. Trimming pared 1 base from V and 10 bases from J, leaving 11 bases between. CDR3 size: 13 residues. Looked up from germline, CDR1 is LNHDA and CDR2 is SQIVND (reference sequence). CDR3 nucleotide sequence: TGTGCCAGTAGTATAGGAACCCCTACGGAGCAGTTCTTC. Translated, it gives CASSIGTPTEQFF.

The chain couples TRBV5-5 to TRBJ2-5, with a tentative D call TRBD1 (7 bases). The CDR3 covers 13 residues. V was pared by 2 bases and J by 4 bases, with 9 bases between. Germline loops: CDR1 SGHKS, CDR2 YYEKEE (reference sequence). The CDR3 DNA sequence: TGTGCCAGCAGCTTTCAGGGGGGAGAGACCCAGTACTTC. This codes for CASSFQGGETQYF.

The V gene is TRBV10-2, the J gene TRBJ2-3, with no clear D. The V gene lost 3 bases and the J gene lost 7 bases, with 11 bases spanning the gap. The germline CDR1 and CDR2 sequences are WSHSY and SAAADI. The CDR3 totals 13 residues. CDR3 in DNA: TGCGCCAGCAGTGACTTCGGCCCTAATACGCAGTATTTT. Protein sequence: CASSDFGPNTQYF.

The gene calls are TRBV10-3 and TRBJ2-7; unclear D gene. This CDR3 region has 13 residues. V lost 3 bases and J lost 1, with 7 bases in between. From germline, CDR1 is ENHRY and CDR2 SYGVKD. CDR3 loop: CAISDSLSYEQYF. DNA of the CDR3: TGTGCCATCAGTGACAGCTTATCCTACGAGCAGTACTTC.

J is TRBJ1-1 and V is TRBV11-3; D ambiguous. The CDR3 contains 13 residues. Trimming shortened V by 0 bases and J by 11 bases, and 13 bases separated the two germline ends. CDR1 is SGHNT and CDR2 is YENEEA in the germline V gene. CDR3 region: CASSLDIWSRAFF. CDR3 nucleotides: TGTGCCAGCAGCTTAGATATTTGGTCGCGGGCTTTCTTT.

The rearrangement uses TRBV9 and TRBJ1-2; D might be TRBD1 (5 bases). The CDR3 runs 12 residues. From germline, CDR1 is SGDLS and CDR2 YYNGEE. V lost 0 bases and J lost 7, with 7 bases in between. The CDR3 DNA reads TGTGCCAGCAGCGTAGCTAGGGGTGGCTACACCTTC. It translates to CASSVARGGYTF.

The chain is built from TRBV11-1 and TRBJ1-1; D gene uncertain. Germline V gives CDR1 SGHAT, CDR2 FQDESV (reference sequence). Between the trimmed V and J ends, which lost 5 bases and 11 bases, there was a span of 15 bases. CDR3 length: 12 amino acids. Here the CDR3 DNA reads TGTGCCAGCAGCCCCGCGGGGTTTGGCGCTTTCTTT. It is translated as CASSPAGFGAFF.

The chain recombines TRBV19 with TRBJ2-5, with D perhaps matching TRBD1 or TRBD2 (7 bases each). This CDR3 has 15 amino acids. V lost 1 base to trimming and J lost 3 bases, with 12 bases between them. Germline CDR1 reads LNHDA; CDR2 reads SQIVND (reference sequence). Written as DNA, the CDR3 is TGTGCCAGTAGTATAGGGGCAGGGGGGGAAGAGACCCAGTACTTC. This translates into CASSIGAGGEETQYF. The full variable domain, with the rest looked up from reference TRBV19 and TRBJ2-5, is DGGITQSPKYLFRKEGQNVTLSCEQNLNHDAMYWYRQDPGQGLRLIYYSQIVNDFQKGDIAEGYSVSREKKESFPLTVTSAQKNPTAFYLCASSIGAGGEETQYFGPGTRLLVL.

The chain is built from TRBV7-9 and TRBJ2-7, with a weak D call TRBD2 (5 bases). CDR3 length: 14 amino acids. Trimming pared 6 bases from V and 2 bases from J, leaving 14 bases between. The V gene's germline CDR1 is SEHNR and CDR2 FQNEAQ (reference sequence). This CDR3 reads CASSTREGPYEQYF. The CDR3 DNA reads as TGTGCCAGCAGTACTAGAGAAGGACCCTACGAGCAGTACTTC.

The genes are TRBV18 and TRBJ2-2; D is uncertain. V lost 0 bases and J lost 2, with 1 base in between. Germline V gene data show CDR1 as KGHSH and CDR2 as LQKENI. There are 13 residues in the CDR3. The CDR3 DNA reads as TGTGCCAGCTCACCACCCAACACCGGGGAGCTGTTTTTT. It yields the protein CASSPPNTGELFF.

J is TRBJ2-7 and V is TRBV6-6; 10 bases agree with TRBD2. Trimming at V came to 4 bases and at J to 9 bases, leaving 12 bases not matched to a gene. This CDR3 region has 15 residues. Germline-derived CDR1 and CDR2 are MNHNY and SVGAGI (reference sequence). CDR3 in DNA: TGTGCCAGCAGTTCCGCTAGCGGGGGCTCGTTGTGGCAGTACTTC. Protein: CASSSASGGSLWQYF.

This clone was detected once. The CDR3 DNA is TGCGCCAGCAGCTCCGAGACAGGGATGGATGAAAAACTGTTTTTT. Protein product: CASSSETGMDEKLFF. The chain couples TRBV5-1 to TRBJ1-4; 7 bases are a match to TRBD1. The CDR3 runs 15 residues. V shed 3 bases and J 6 bases; nucleotides not matched to a gene: 8. The germline CDR1 and CDR2 sequences are SGHRS and YFSETQ.

This CDR3 reads CASSLLRGGADTQYF. The CDR3 DNA is TGTGCCAGCAGCTTACTTCGGGGGGGCGCAGATACGCAGTATTTT. The chain employs TRBV7-9 and TRBJ2-3; 8 nucleotides match TRBD2. The ends lost 2 bases at V and 4 bases at J; junction bases unmatched: 5. CDR1 is SEHNR, CDR2 FQNEAQ, per germline (reference sequence). The CDR3 is 15 amino acids.

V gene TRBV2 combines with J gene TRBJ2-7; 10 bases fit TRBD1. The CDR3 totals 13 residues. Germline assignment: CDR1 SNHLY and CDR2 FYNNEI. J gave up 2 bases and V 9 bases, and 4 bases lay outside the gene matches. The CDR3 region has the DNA TGTGCCAGGGGACAGGGGACTACCTACGAGCAGTACTTC. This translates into CARGQGTTYEQYF.